The T cell receptor (beta chain) under discussion was sequenced for a study of technical replicates of blood from several donors. The protocol was immunoSEQ multiplex PCR, while the TCRdb copy is restricted to in-frame clones and leaves out a portion. The sample has 55,000 to 75,000 clones; approximately 90% are singletons. This CDR3 spans 15 amino acids. Germline CDR1 is MNHEY and CDR2 is SVGAGI. Unmatched junction bases numbered 5, after V lost 2 bases and J lost 2 bases. Sequenced material: T cells isolated from PBMCs. V gene TRBV6-5 combines with J gene TRBJ1-1, with TRBD1 matching 7 bases. The sequence derives from a human donor in good health. CDR3 loop: CASSYATGANTEAFF. The CDR3 DNA reads as TGTGCCAGCAGTTACGCTACAGGGGCCAACACTGAAGCTTTCTTT.